The 6 T cell receptor beta chains listed next were all sequenced from one sample in a study of vaccination effects on CD4 cells after COVID-19 (dated by TCRdb to the early 2020s). No antigen has been identified for these receptors. In the ViraFEST assay, PBMC were stimulated with viral peptide pools, and antigen-specific CD4+ T cell clonotypes were then identified by expansion using TCR sequencing. After 10 days of culture, CD4+ T cells were isolated with the EasySep CD4+ T cell isolation kit. PCR-confirmed SARS-CoV-2 infection had occurred in convalescent patients between March and December 2020, before the Alpha, Beta and Delta variants emerged in the United States. Library preparation employed the immunoSEQ multiplex PCR assay. TCRdb's version of the immuneACCESS table is confined to in-frame rearrangements and falls short of the full clone set. An unresolved V gene accounts for under half of the shortfall where checked; the remainder is of unknown origin. The sample table lists under 80,000 clones, more than 65% of them with a count of one. The ten top clones hold under 6% of the sample.

The material was CD4+ T cells from PBMCs cultured with HIV peptides, obtained before COVID-19 vaccination. The cell subset or site label corresponds to: HIV-1 Nef peptide pool negative control/reference culture. The source is a human donor who had a prior SARS-CoV-2 infection.

This clone was picked up one time. The rearrangement joins TRBV11-3 to TRBJ1-2; tentatively, D is TRBD1 (5 bases). CDR1 and CDR2 from the germline V gene are SGHNT and YENEEA. The V gene lost 2 bases and the J gene lost 3 bases, with 10 bases spanning the gap. The CDR3 is 14 amino acids. The CDR3 nucleotides are TGTGCCAGCAGCTTACGTGGAGGGGACTATGGCTACACCTTC. Protein sequence: CASSLRGGDYGYTF.

The J gene is TRBJ2-3, the V gene TRBV5-1; 7 bases are shared with TRBD1. Germline values: CDR1 SGHRS, CDR2 YFSETQ. After removal of 0 bases from V and 4 bases from J, the junction contained 2 bases not matched to a gene. The CDR3 is 14 residues long. CDR3 sequence reads: CASSLAGGADTQYF. DNA of the CDR3: TGCGCCAGCAGCTTGGCAGGGGGTGCAGATACGCAGTATTTT.

The V and J genes are TRBV7-2 and TRBJ1-4; 9 nucleotides agree with TRBD1. The germline gives CDR1 SGHTA, CDR2 FQGNSA. The CDR3 covers 15 residues. V was clipped by 5 bases and J by 7 bases; unmatched bases: 8. The DNA for the CDR3 is TGTGCCAGCAGCGTAACAGGGGGCGCGGCTGAAAAACTGTTTTTT. Its protein is CASSVTGGAAEKLFF.

The rearrangement joins TRBV5-6 to TRBJ1-3; 7 nucleotides line up with TRBD1. Germline V gives CDR1 SGHDT, CDR2 YYEEEE. Losses at the gene ends were 4 bases for V and 1 base for J; bases not matched to a gene: 11. The CDR3 length is 17 residues. CDR3 DNA sequence: TGTGCCAGCAGCACACCACAGGGGCTCCGGTCTGGAAACACCATATATTTT. This encodes CASSTPQGLRSGNTIYF.

This chain connects TRBV12-3 or TRBV12-4 to TRBJ1-1; D gene ambiguous. The germline V and J ends were trimmed by 0 bases and 10 bases, with 12 bases remaining between them. CDR3 length: 13 residues. CDR3 nucleotides: TGTGCCAGCAGTTTAGCGTGGCCCGAGGGAGCTTTCTTT. This encodes CASSLAWPEGAFF.

The chain has TRBV19 and TRBJ1-1; tentative D call: TRBD1 (6 bases). CDR1 is LNHDA, CDR2 SQIVND, per germline (reference sequence). This CDR3 has 15 amino acids. Trimming left V 7 bases short and J 1 base short, with 16 bases between. The CDR3 sequence is CASKIAGAGNTEAFF. The DNA for the CDR3 is TGTGCCAGTAAAATCGCGGGGGCGGGGAACACTGAAGCTTTCTTT.